The rows below give T cell receptor beta chains drawn from one sample of a study of blood T cell repertoires in COVID-19. The data were produced by immunoSEQ multiplex PCR, yet TCRdb's version contains in-frame clones alone and is incomplete. The sample consists of 350,000 to 450,000 clones, roughly 90% of them appearing once. Sequenced material: PBMCs or T cells enriched from blood (not recorded which). These receptors all stem from a middle-aged woman who had been exposed to COVID-19. Each CDR3 is given without its conserved first and last residue.

j_call	v_call	cdr3_aa
TRBJ1-3	TRBV5-1	ARSLGGDPGLTGNTIY
TRBJ1-3	TRBV20-1	SASNGNTIY
TRBJ1-2	TRBV29-1	SVEGRGSYGYT
TRBJ1-2	TRBV7-9	ASSLDLGYT
TRBJ1-5	TRBV7-8	ASSLAGANQPQH
TRBJ2-2	TRBV7-9	ASSPHSLGELF
TRBJ1-2	TRBV5-1	ASSLGSGLNYGYT
TRBJ1-1	TRBV5-5	ASSLVSIDRGQIVAF
TRBJ1-1	TRBV19	ASSWGQATNTEAF
TRBJ1-6	TRBV5-1	ASRDINSPLH
TRBJ2-7	TRBV10-1	ASSESMRGGKQY
TRBJ1-6	TRBV24-1	ATSEEQNYNSPLH
TRBJ1-2	TRBV2	ASTYSAGNYGYT